The 5 T cell receptor beta chains reported below all come from one sample, sequenced in a study of T cell repertoires in cytomegalovirus infection. The antigens these receptors bind are not known. TCRdb itself ran the reads through MiXCR, one entry per CDR3 protein. The sample consists of roughly 220,000 distinct CDR3 sequences, roughly two fifths of them appearing once. Sequences were derived from CD8+ T cells from cultured PBMCs, sampled from culture after CMV antigen stimulation. These receptors came from a human donor in good health (CMV status not recorded). Some clones in this sample may be carry-over from other donors' samples.

The rearrangement uses TRBV27 and TRBJ2-1; no definite D call. Germline-derived CDR1 and CDR2 are MNHEY and SMNVEV (reference sequence). This CDR3 is built from 15 residues. Trimming took off 4 bases at V and 1 base at J, with 11 bases between the two ends. As DNA, the CDR3 is TGTGCCAGCAGTTCATTGCTGGGATCCTACAATGAGCAGTTCTTC. Amino acids: CASSSLLGSYNEQFF.

This clonotype was counted a few times. The rearrangement links TRBV19 to TRBJ2-2; either TRBD1 or TRBD2 may supply D (5 bases each). The CDR3 length is 13 residues. Germline CDR1 is LNHDA and CDR2 is SQIVND (reference sequence). Trimming stripped 5 bases from V and 4 bases from J, with 8 bases between. CDR3: CASSPGRTGELFF. CDR3 DNA: TGTGCCAGTAGTCCGGGGCGCACCGGGGAGCTGTTTTTT.

This clonotype was seen a handful of times. CDR3 nucleotides: TGTGCCAGCAGTTTAACAGGACGTAACTATGGCTACACCTTC. This sequence encodes CASSLTGRNYGYTF. J is TRBJ1-2 and V is TRBV27; D may be TRBD1 (5 bases). The length of the CDR3 is 14 residues. V was cut by 2 bases and J by 1 base, with 8 bases left in between. The germline V gene has CDR1 MNHEY and CDR2 SMNVEV (reference sequence).

This clonotype was recorded at least ten times. The gene calls are TRBV7-8 and TRBJ1-3; D is unresolved. The CDR3 runs 14 residues. The germline V and J ends were trimmed by 7 bases and 4 bases, with 14 bases remaining between them. Germline V gene data show CDR1 as SGHVS and CDR2 as FQNEAQ. This CDR3 reads CASKRAAWGNTIYF. The CDR3 DNA reads as TGTGCCAGCAAACGGGCAGCGTGGGGAAACACCATATATTTT. Combining the CDR3 with reference TRBV7-8 and TRBJ1-3 gives the whole variable domain GAGVSQSPRYKVAKRGQDVALRCDPISGHVSLFWYQQALGQGPEFLTYFQNEAQLDKSGLPSDRFFAERPEGSVSTLKIQRTQQEDSAVYLCASKRAAWGNTIYFGEGSWLTVV.

The sample holds a few counts of this clonotype. The chain carries TRBV10-3 and TRBJ1-5, with a possible D match to TRBD1 (6 bases). The CDR3 has 14 residues. V dropped 5 bases and J dropped 3 bases, with 11 bases sitting between them. The V gene's germline CDR1 is ENHRY and CDR2 SYGVKD. The CDR3 sequence is CAISQGGDNQPQHF. As DNA, the CDR3 is TGTGCCATCAGTCAAGGGGGAGACAATCAGCCCCAGCATTTT.